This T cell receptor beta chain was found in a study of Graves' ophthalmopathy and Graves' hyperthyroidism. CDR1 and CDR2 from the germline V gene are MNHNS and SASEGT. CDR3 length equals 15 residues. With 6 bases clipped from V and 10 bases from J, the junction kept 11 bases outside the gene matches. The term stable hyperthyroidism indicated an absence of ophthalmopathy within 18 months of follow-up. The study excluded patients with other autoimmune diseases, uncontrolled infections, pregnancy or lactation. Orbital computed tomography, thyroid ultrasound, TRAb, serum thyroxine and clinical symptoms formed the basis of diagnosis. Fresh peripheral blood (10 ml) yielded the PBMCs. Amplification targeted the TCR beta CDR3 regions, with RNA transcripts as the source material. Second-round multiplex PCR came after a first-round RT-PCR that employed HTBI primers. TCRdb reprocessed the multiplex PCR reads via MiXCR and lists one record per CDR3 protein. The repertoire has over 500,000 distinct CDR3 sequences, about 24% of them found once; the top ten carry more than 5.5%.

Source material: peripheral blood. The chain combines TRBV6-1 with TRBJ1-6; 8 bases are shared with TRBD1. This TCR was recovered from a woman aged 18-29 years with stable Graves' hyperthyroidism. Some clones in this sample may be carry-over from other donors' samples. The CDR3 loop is CASRHRDRTGSPLHF. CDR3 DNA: TGTGCCAGCAGACACCGGGACAGGACGGGCTCACCCCTCCACTTT.